Shown below are 10 T cell receptor beta chains from a single sample sequenced in a study of blood T cell repertoires in COVID-19. Repertoires were generated with immunoSEQ multiplex PCR, while TCRdb's copy carries only in-frame clones and drops some. Counted here are about 110,000 clones, around 83% occurring once; the ten biggest clones make up 7.9%. What was sequenced was peripheral blood. The origin of the receptors is a woman aged 80 or older with active or convalescent COVID-19.

V is TRBV18 and J is TRBJ2-7; TRBD1 aligns across 10 bases. J gave up 3 bases and V 4 bases, and 6 bases lay outside the gene matches. The germline V gene encodes CDR1 KGHSH and CDR2 LQKENI. The CDR3 is made up of 15 amino acids. CDR3 amino acids: CASSRPGTGVYEQYF. The CDR3 DNA follows: TGTGCCAGCTCACGACCCGGGACAGGGGTCTACGAGCAGTACTTC.

The sample holds one count of this clone. This sequence joins TRBV5-4 and TRBJ2-3, with 8 bases fitting TRBD2. The CDR3 is 18 amino acids. The germline CDR1 and CDR2 sequences are SGHNT and YYREEE (reference sequence). V lost 6 bases, J lost 3 bases, and 18 bases stayed unmatched. CDR3 amino acids: CASNPRGPSGSRTDTQYF. The CDR3 DNA sequence: TGTGCCAGCAACCCCCGGGGGCCGAGCGGGAGTCGGACAGATACGCAGTATTTT.

The V and J genes are TRBV7-2 and TRBJ2-7; 7 positions agree with TRBD1. The CDR3 is 16 residues long. The germline CDR1 and CDR2 sequences are SGHTA and FQGNSA. Trimming removed 4 bases from V and 2 bases from J; junction bases left unmatched: 11. The chain's CDR3 is CASSSDRRKTTYEQYF. The CDR3 DNA sequence: TGTGCCAGCAGCTCGGACAGGCGGAAAACAACCTACGAGCAGTACTTC. Variable domain in full (rest from reference TRBV7-2 and TRBJ2-7): GAGVSQSPSNKVTEKGKDVELRCDPISGHTALYWYRQSLGQGLEFLIYFQGNSAPDKSGLPSDRFSAERTGGSVSTLTIQRTQQEDSAVYLCASSSDRRKTTYEQYFGPGTRLTVT.

This chain joins TRBV7-8 and TRBJ2-3, with D maybe TRBD1 (6 bases). With 6 bases removed from V and 3 bases from J, the gap between germline ends came to 16 bases. The CDR3 extends over 15 amino acids. Germline V gives CDR1 SGHVS, CDR2 FQNEAQ. The CDR3, as DNA: TGTGCCAGCAGACAAAGGTTGGGGGCTACAGATACGCAGTATTTT. It is translated as CASRQRLGATDTQYF. Together with reference TRBV7-8 and TRBJ2-3, the CDR3 gives the full variable domain: GAGVSQSPRYKVAKRGQDVALRCDPISGHVSLFWYQQALGQGPEFLTYFQNEAQLDKSGLPSDRFFAERPEGSVSTLKIQRTQQEDSAVYLCASRQRLGATDTQYFGPGTRLTVL.

The rearrangement links TRBV18 to TRBJ1-3; D remains unclear. The V gene lost 3 bases and the J gene lost 2 bases, with 11 bases spanning the gap. The germline CDR1 and CDR2 sequences are KGHSH and LQKENI. This CDR3 is 15 amino acids long. The CDR3 region is CASSPGGSTGNTIYF. As DNA, the CDR3 is TGTGCCAGCTCACCGGGAGGTTCGACTGGAAACACCATATATTTT.

CDR3 bases: TGTGCCAGTAGTCCTCGGGACAGAGAGACCCAGTACTTC. It codes for CASSPRDRETQYF. V usage is TRBV19 and J usage is TRBJ2-5; 7 bases fit TRBD1. With V trimmed by 5 bases and J by 4 bases, 4 bases remained unmatched. Germline assignment: CDR1 LNHDA and CDR2 SQIVND (reference sequence). This CDR3 has 13 amino acids.

The CDR3 spells CASTGIDRGSTDTQYF. The DNA for the CDR3 is TGTGCCAGTACCGGTATCGACAGGGGAAGCACAGATACGCAGTATTTT. This chain uses TRBV19 with TRBJ2-3; 8 nucleotides align to TRBD1. The CDR3 is 16 amino acids. Germline V lookup: CDR1 LNHDA, CDR2 SQIVND (reference sequence). The J segment lost 0 bases and the V segment lost 7 bases, leaving 9 bases of the junction unmatched.

The chain has TRBV4-1 and TRBJ2-2; 7 positions agree with TRBD1. The germline CDR1 and CDR2 sequences are MGHRA and YSYEKL. The CDR3 loop spans 15 amino acids. Losses at the gene ends were 3 bases for V and 5 bases for J; bases not matched to a gene: 6. Here the CDR3 reads CASSQVGQLTGELFF. CDR3 nucleotides: TGCGCCAGCAGCCAGGTGGGACAGCTTACCGGGGAGCTGTTTTTT.

The CDR3 bases are TGTGCCAGCAGCTTAAGGGACAAACCCAATGAGCAGTTCTTC. It translates to CASSLRDKPNEQFF. The J gene is TRBJ2-1, the V gene TRBV7-2, with D possibly TRBD1 on 6 matching bases. Per the germline V gene, CDR1 is SGHTA and CDR2 is FQGNSA. This CDR3 spans 14 amino acids. The V end was cut by 2 bases, the J end by 6 bases, with 11 bases between.

The V gene is TRBV11-2, the J gene TRBJ2-7, with D perhaps matching TRBD1 (5 bases). This CDR3 is 17 amino acids long. The V end was cut by 1 base, the J end by 0 bases, with 16 bases between. The germline gives CDR1 SGHAT, CDR2 FQNNGV. The CDR3 spells CASSLGGAVGASYEQYF. In nucleotides, the CDR3 is TGTGCCAGCAGCTTAGGTGGCGCAGTAGGGGCCTCCTACGAGCAGTACTTC. The variable domain in full, completed from reference TRBV11-2 and TRBJ2-7, reads EAGVAQSPRYKIIEKRQSVAFWCNPISGHATLYWYQQILGQGPKLLIQFQNNGVVDDSQLPKDRFSAERLKGVDSTLKIQPAKLEDSAVYLCASSLGGAVGASYEQYFGPGTRLTVT.